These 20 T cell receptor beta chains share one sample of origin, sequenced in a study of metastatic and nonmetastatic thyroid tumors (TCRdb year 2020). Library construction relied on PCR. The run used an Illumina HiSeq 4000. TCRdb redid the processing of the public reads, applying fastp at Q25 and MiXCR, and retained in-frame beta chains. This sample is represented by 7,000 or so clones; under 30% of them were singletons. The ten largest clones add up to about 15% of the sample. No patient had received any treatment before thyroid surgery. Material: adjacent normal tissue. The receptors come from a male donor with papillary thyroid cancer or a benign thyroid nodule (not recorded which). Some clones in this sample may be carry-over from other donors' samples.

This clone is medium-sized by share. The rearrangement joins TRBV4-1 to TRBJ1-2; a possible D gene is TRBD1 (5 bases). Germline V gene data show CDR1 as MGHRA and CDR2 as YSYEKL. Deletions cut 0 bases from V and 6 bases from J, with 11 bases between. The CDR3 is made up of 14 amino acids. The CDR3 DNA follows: TGCGCCAGCAGCCAAGAGGTTTGGACAAATGGCTACACCTTC. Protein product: CASSQEVWTNGYTF.

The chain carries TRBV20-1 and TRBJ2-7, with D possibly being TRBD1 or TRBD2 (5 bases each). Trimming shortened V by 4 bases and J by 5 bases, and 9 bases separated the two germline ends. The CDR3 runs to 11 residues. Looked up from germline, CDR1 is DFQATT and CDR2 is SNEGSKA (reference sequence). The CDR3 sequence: CSAMRGDEQYF. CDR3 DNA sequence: TGCAGTGCTATGAGGGGTGACGAGCAGTACTTC.

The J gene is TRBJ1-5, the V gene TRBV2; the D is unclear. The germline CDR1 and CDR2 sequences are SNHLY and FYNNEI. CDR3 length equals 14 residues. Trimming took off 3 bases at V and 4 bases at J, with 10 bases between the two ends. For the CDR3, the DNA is TGTGCCAGCAGTGAGGCAGGAGGGAATCAGCCCCAGCATTTT. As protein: CASSEAGGNQPQHF.

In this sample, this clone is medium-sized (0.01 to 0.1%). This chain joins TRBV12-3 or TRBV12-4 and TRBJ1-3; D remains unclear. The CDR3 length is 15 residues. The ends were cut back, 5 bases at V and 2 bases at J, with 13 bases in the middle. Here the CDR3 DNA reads TGTGCCAGCAGTGGCGGGGTTGGAGCTGGAAACACCATATATTTT. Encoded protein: CASSGGVGAGNTIYF.

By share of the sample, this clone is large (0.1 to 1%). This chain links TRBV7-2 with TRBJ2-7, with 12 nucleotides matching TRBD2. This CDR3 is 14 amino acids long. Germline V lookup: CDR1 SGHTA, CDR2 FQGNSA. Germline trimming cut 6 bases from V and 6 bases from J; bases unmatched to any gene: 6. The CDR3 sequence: CASSFLAGGSEQYF. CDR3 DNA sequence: TGTGCCAGCAGTTTCCTAGCGGGAGGGAGCGAGCAGTACTTC. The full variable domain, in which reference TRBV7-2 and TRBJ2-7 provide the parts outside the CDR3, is GAGVSQSPSNKVTEKGKDVELRCDPISGHTALYWYRQSLGQGLEFLIYFQGNSAPDKSGLPSDRFSAERTGGSVSTLTIQRTQQEDSAVYLCASSFLAGGSEQYFGPGTRLTVT.

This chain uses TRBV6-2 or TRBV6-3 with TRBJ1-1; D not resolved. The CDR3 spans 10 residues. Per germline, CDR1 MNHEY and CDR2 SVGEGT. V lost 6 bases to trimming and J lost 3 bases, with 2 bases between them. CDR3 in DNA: TGTGCCAGCAGATACACTGAAGCTTTCTTT. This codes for CASRYTEAFF.

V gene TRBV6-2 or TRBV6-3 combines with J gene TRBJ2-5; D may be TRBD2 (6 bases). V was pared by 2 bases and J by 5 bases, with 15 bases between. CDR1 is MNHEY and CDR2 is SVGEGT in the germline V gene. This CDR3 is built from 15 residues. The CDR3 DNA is TGTGCCAGCAGTTACCAGGGCGGGGCAACGGAGACCCAGTACTTC. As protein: CASSYQGGATETQYF.

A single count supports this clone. The CDR3 is CASSLSWGGSYEQYF. CDR3 in DNA: TGTGCCAGCAGTTTAAGTTGGGGGGGCAGCTACGAGCAGTACTTC. V usage is TRBV27 and J usage is TRBJ2-7, with D possibly TRBD2 on 7 matching bases. Between the trimmed V and J ends, which lost 2 bases and 3 bases, there was a span of 14 bases. CDR1 is MNHEY, CDR2 SMNVEV, per germline (reference sequence). CDR3 length: 15 residues.

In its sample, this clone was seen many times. Here the CDR3 reads CASSLGQGGSYNSPLHF. DNA of the CDR3: TGTGCCAGCAGCTTAGGACAGGGTGGCTCCTATAATTCACCCCTCCACTTT. The V call is TRBV7-8, the J call TRBJ1-6; the match to TRBD1 covers 7 bases. The CDR3 runs 17 residues. Germline trimming cut 1 base from V and 0 bases from J; bases unmatched to any gene: 3. Germline V gene lookup returns CDR1 SGHVS and CDR2 FQNEAQ.

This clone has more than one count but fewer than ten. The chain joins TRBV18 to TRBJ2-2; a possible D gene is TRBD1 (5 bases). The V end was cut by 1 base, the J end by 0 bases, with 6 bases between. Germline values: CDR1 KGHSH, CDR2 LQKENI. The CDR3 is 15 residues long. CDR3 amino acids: CASSPRQSNTGELFF. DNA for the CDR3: TGTGCCAGCTCACCACGACAGTCGAACACCGGGGAGCTGTTTTTT.

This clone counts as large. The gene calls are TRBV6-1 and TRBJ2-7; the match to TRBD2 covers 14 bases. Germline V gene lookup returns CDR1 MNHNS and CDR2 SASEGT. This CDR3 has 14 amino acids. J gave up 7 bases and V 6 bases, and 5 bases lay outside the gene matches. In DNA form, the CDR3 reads TGTGCCAGCAGCGGGACTAGCGGGAGTCTAGAGCAGTACTTC. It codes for CASSGTSGSLEQYF.

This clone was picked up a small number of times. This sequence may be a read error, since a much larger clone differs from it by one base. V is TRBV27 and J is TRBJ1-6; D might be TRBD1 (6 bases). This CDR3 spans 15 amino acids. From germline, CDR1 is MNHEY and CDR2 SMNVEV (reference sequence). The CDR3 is CASSLGGTWDYEQYF. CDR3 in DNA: TGTGCCAGCAGTTTAGGCGGGACATGGGACTACGAGCAGTACTTT.

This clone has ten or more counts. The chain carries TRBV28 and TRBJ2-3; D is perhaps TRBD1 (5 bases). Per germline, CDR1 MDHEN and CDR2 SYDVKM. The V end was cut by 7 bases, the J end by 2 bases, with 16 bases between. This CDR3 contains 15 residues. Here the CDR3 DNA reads TGTGCCAGCACCCCGGTGGGGCTTAACACAGATACGCAGTATTTT. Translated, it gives CASTPVGLNTDTQYF.

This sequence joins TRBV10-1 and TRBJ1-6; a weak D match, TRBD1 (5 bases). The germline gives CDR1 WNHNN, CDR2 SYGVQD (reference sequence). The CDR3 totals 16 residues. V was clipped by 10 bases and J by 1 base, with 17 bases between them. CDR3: CATSTLRESYNSPLHF. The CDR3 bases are TGCGCCACCTCCACTCTCAGGGAATCCTATAATTCACCCCTCCACTTT.

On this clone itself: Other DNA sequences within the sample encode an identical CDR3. This CDR3 is CASSPPPRTNTEAFF. CDR3 nucleotide sequence: TGTGCCAGCTCACCCCCTCCCCGCACTAACACTGAAGCTTTCTTT. This chain uses TRBV6-1 with TRBJ1-1; D remains ambiguous. V lost 8 bases, J lost 2 bases, and 18 bases lay in between. This CDR3 comprises 15 residues. CDR1 is MNHNS and CDR2 is SASEGT in the germline V gene.

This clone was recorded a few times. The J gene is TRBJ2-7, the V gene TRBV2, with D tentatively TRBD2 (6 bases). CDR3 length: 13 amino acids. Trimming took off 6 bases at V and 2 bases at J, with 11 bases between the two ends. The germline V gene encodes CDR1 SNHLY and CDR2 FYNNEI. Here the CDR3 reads CASSLGTPYEQYF. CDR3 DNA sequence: TGTGCCAGCAGCCTCGGGACTCCCTACGAGCAGTACTTC.

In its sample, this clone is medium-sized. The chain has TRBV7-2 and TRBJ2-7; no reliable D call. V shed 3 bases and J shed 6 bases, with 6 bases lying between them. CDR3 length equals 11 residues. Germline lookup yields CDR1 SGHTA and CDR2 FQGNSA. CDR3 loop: CASSFLSEQYF. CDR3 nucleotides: TGTGCCAGCAGCTTTTTGAGCGAGCAGTACTTC. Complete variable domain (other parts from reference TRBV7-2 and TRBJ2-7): GAGVSQSPSNKVTEKGKDVELRCDPISGHTALYWYRQSLGQGLEFLIYFQGNSAPDKSGLPSDRFSAERTGGSVSTLTIQRTQQEDSAVYLCASSFLSEQYFGPGTRLTVT.

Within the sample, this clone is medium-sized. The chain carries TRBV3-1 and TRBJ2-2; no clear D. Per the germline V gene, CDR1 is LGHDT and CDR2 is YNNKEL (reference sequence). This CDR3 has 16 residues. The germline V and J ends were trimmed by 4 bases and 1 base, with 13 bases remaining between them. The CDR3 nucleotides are TGTGCCAGCAGCCGGGGTGGCAGGCAGAACACCGGGGAGCTGTTTTTT. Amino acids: CASSRGGRQNTGELFF.

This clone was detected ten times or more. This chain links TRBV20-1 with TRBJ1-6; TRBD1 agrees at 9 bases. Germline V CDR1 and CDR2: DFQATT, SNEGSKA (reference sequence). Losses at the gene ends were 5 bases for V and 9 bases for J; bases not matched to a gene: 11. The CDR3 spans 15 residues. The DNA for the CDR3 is TGCAGTGCTTTAATACAGGGGGCGCGGGCTTCACCCCTCCACTTT. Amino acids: CSALIQGARASPLHF.

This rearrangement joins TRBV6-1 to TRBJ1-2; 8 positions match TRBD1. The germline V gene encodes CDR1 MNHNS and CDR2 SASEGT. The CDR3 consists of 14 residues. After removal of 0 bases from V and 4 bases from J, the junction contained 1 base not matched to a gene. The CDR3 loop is CASSEAGTGYGYTF. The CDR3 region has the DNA TGTGCCAGCAGTGAAGCCGGGACAGGCTATGGCTACACCTTC.